The 5 T cell receptor beta chains below were found in one sample sequenced in a study of T-cell reconstitution after alpha-beta-depleted transplantation in children. A library of TCRbeta sequences, prepared with unique molecular identifiers, was generated. TCRdb re-called the PCR reads through MiXCR, storing one row per CDR3 protein. The table lists more than 500,000 distinct CDR3 sequences, approximately 10% of them singletons, with 14% in the top ten. The sample in question was PBMCs, mostly from graft donor cells, obtained 180 days after TCRalphabeta/CD19-depleted stem cell transplant. The receptors originated from a female patient aged 2-9 years who had a stem cell transplant for aplastic anemia, so the T cells may come from the graft donor.

With regard to this clonotype: The junction departs from germline at one end; a sequencing error may be responsible. The chain is built from TRBV6-5 and TRBJ2-2, with 13 bases lining up with TRBD2. Germline-derived CDR1 and CDR2 are MNHEY and SVGAGI. The CDR3 consists of 17 residues. The DNA of the CDR3 is TGTGCCAGCAGTTACAGGACTAGCGGGAGCAGAACCGCGGAGCTGTTTTTT. Protein product: CASSYRTSGSRTAELFF.

This clonotype was recorded a few times. V gene TRBV4-3 combines with J gene TRBJ2-7; D not certain. The CDR3 contains 14 residues. V was clipped by 4 bases and J by 3 bases, with 13 bases between them. Germline V lookup: CDR1 LGHNA, CDR2 YSLEER. CDR3 bases: TGCGCCAGCAGCCTAATAGGAGACTTCTACGAGCAGTACTTC. It yields the protein CASSLIGDFYEQYF.

The chain employs TRBV28 and TRBJ2-5, with a possible D match to TRBD1 (6 bases). CDR1 MDHEN and CDR2 SYDVKM come from the germline V gene. V shed 6 bases and J shed 3 bases, with 17 bases lying between them. The CDR3 covers 15 residues. The CDR3: CASSRVASGEETQYF. CDR3 bases: TGTGCCAGCAGCCGAGTGGCATCAGGGGAAGAGACCCAGTACTTC.

The sample holds a few counts of this clonotype. V is TRBV4-3 and J is TRBJ2-2; D ambiguous. The V gene lost 0 bases and the J gene lost 1 base, with 9 bases spanning the gap. Germline CDR1 and CDR2: LGHNA and YSLEER. The CDR3 extends over 16 amino acids. The CDR3 reads CASSQDRPRNTGELFF. DNA of the CDR3: TGCGCCAGCAGCCAAGATCGTCCCAGGAACACCGGGGAGCTGTTTTTT.

The table lists this clonotype with a few counts. The chain is built from TRBV7-2 and TRBJ2-1, with TRBD2 matching 8 bases. V lost 3 bases, J lost 8 bases, and 15 bases stayed unmatched. There are 17 residues in the CDR3. CDR1 and CDR2 from the germline V gene are SGHTA and FQGNSA. This chain's CDR3 is CASSLRSGSPLRYEQFF. The CDR3 region has the DNA TGTGCCAGCAGCTTGAGGAGCGGGAGCCCATTACGGTATGAGCAGTTCTTC.